This record concerns one T cell receptor (beta chain) sequence. Its antigen is not identified. In germline, CDR1 is LGHNA, CDR2 YNFKEQ. V lost 0 bases to trimming and J lost 6 bases; unmatched junction nucleotides: 4. The CDR3 extends over 16 amino acids. The data were obtained in a study of cytomegalovirus exposure and HLA in healthy donors. Overall study findings and caveats: TCR beta sequences reportedly predicted most subjects' HLA-A and HLA-B alleles accurately. Most TCR sequences were uncommon, yet certain public TCRs appeared in many donors.

PCR primers comprised 60 Vbeta and 13 Jbeta primers. TCRdb's copy holds only in-frame clones and misses some; the assay was immunoSEQ multiplex PCR. The sample contains about 70,000 clones, 60% to 80% of which appear only once. The V and J genes are TRBV4-2 and TRBJ1-4, with TRBD1 matching 10 bases. Sequencing was done on a sample of PBMCs. This TCR came from a man aged 40-49 years in good health and CMV-seropositive. The CDR3 here is CASSQDLGQGDEKLFF. The CDR3 region has the DNA TGTGCCAGCAGCCAAGATCTTGGACAGGGGGATGAAAAACTGTTTTTT.